These 10 T cell receptor beta chains share one sample of origin, sequenced in a study of Ad26.COV2.S vaccination and SARS-CoV-2 variants. Treatment denoted: some 20 received Ad26.COV2.S at low or high dose, single or two shots; several received placebo; per-sample allocation not given. Material that was analyzed had been drawn on day 63 after the first vaccine or placebo injection. TCRdb keeps only in-frame clones here, not all; method: immunoSEQ multiplex PCR. The data show about 350,000 clones, about 87% seen once. Specimen: peripheral blood, collected in a trial of Ad26.COV2.S vaccine versus placebo. The origin of the receptors is a person aged 18-65 years who received the Ad26.COV2.S COVID-19 vaccine or a placebo.

The CDR3 here is CASSPGTDYEQYF. The CDR3 DNA is TGTGCCAGCAGTCCAGGGACGGACTACGAGCAGTACTTC. V gene TRBV27 combines with J gene TRBJ2-7, with D tentatively TRBD1 or TRBD2 (5 bases each). V was clipped by 5 bases and J by 3 bases, with 11 bases between them. This CDR3 region has 13 residues. Per germline, CDR1 MNHEY and CDR2 SMNVEV (reference sequence).

The chain couples TRBV6-4 to TRBJ2-6, with 7 bases that match TRBD1. V lost 0 bases and J lost 4; bases outside the gene matches: 3. Germline V gives CDR1 MRHNA, CDR2 SNTAGT. The CDR3 has 16 residues. The CDR3 DNA follows: TGTGCCAGCAGTGACTCGACAGGGTCCGGGGCCAACGTCCTGACTTTC. This encodes CASSDSTGSGANVLTF.

V gene TRBV4-2 combines with J gene TRBJ2-7; perhaps TRBD2 as D (5 bases). This CDR3 spans 15 amino acids. V lost 1 base and J 2 bases, leaving 12 bases between the germline ends. Germline V gene sequence: CDR1 LGHNA, CDR2 YNFKEQ. The CDR3 spells CASSQGTDFAYEQYF. CDR3 DNA: TGTGCCAGCAGCCAAGGAACGGACTTCGCCTACGAGCAGTACTTC.

The CDR3 spells CASSFRGSSTDTQYF. CDR3 DNA: TGTGCCAGCAGCTTTCGCGGTTCTAGCACAGATACGCAGTATTTT. The chain is built from TRBV7-9 and TRBJ2-3, with D uncertain. V was cut by 3 bases and J by 0 bases, with 10 bases left in between. The germline gives CDR1 SEHNR, CDR2 FQNEAQ (reference sequence). The CDR3 is 15 amino acids.

The chain uses TRBV6-2 or TRBV6-3 and TRBJ1-5, with a tentative D call TRBD1 (6 bases). V was pared by 6 bases and J by 5 bases, with 11 bases between. CDR1 and CDR2 from the germline V gene are MNHEY and SVGEGT. This CDR3 region has 13 residues. The CDR3 is CASSRGRDQPQHF. CDR3 nucleotides: TGTGCCAGCAGCCGGGGGCGCGATCAGCCCCAGCATTTT.

J is TRBJ2-1 and V is TRBV7-9; 8 positions agree with TRBD2. The CDR3 extends over 14 amino acids. V trimming: 5 bases; J trimming: 4 bases; junction bases outside the gene matches: 4. Germline assignment: CDR1 SEHNR and CDR2 FQNEAQ (reference sequence). In DNA form, the CDR3 reads TGTGCCAGCAGCCTATCGGGGGGGTACAATGAGCAGTTCTTC. Translation: CASSLSGGYNEQFF. Complete variable domain (other parts from reference TRBV7-9 and TRBJ2-1): DTGVSQNPRHKITKRGQNVTFRCDPISEHNRLYWYRQTLGQGPEFLTYFQNEAQLEKSRLLSDRFSAERPKGSFSTLEIQRTEQGDSAMYLCASSLSGGYNEQFFGPGTRLTVL.

The sample holds a few counts of this clone. The V call is TRBV27, the J call TRBJ1-1, with no clear D. Germline CDR1 reads MNHEY; CDR2 reads SMNVEV (reference sequence). V was clipped by 5 bases and J by 2 bases, with 12 bases between them. The length of the CDR3 is 14 residues. The CDR3: CASSLSDGNTEAFF. In DNA, the CDR3 is TGTGCCAGCAGTCTTTCGGACGGAAACACTGAAGCTTTCTTT.

The chain joins TRBV9 to TRBJ2-1; D not certain. Trimming removed 3 bases from V and 5 bases from J, with 3 bases in between. The CDR3 has 11 amino acids. CDR1 is SGDLS and CDR2 is YYNGEE in the germline V gene. The CDR3 DNA is TGTGCCAGCAGCGCCAACAATGAGCAGTTCTTC. Protein: CASSANNEQFF.

This clone showed up just a few times. In the same sample, other DNA sequences code for this CDR3. V gene TRBV7-2 combines with J gene TRBJ2-7, with no clear D. This CDR3 spans 11 amino acids. CDR1 and CDR2 from the germline V gene are SGHTA and FQGNSA. V gave up 4 bases and J gave up 4 bases, with 5 bases separating them. Here the CDR3 reads CASSSVYEQYF. CDR3 DNA sequence: TGTGCCAGCAGCTCGGTATACGAGCAGTACTTC.

This clone was counted only a few times. The rearrangement links TRBV7-9 to TRBJ1-2, with 9 nucleotides matching TRBD1. Germline CDR1 SEHNR, CDR2 FQNEAQ (reference sequence). V lost 2 bases, J lost 6 bases, and 10 bases stayed unmatched. The CDR3 loop spans 16 amino acids. The CDR3: CASSLTPGQGLDGYTF. The CDR3 DNA reads TGTGCCAGCAGCTTAACCCCGGGACAGGGCTTGGATGGCTACACCTTC.